This T cell receptor beta chain was observed in a study of shared clonotypes between healthy human individuals. In the source study's methods: ImmunoSEQ output held junction-only sequences without quality scores, so filtering differed. Here immunoSEQ multiplex PCR was the method, and the copy in TCRdb shows in-frame clones only, minus some. The D gene and trimming were derived from the DNA, and the V and J assignments and clone size from that table. The sample contains roughly 500,000 clones, approximately 95% of which appear only once. V lost 8 bases and J 7 bases, leaving 8 bases between the germline ends. CDR1 is SEHNR, CDR2 FQNEAQ, per germline (reference sequence). There are 11 residues in the CDR3. The study, taken as a whole, reports: Genetic and exposure-history diversity was limited by the small donor number. Sampling included only blood; tissue repertoires likely differ.

A word on this clone: Its antigen is not identified.

It was into CD45RA+ naive and CD45RA-negative memory subsets that the CD4+ cells were split. Sequenced sample: naive CD4+ T cells sorted from blood. The sample's subset: CD45RA+ positively selected. The receptor was derived from a woman between 25 and 40 years old in good health. J is TRBJ1-4 and V is TRBV7-9, with D tentatively TRBD1 (6 bases). The CDR3 sequence: CASSGVEKLFF. As DNA, the CDR3 is TGTGCCAGCTCAGGGGTTGAAAAACTGTTTTTT.